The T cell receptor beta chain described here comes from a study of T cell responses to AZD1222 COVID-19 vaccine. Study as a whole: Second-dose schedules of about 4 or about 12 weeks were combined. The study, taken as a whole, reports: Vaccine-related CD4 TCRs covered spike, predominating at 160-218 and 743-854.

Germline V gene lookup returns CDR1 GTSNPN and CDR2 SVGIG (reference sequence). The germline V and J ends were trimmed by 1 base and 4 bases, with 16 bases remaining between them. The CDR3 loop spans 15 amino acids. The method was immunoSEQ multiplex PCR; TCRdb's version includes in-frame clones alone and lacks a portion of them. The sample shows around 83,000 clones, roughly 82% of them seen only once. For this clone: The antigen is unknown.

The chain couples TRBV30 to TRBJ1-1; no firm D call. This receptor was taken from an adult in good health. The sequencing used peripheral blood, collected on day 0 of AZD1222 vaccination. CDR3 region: CAWSGFAVVSTEAFF. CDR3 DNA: TGTGCCTGGAGTGGATTCGCAGTGGTAAGCACTGAAGCTTTCTTT.